This is a list of T cell receptor beta chains from one sample in a study of CD8+CD57+ T cells in acquired aplastic anemia. A single record per CDR3 protein comes from TCRdb applying MiXCR to the reads. The sample has about 210,000 distinct CDR3 sequences, under 65% seen once. Source material: sorted CD4+, CD8+, or CD8+CD57+ T cells (not recorded which) from PBMCs. These receptors all come from a human donor in good health. Both conserved end residues are part of each CDR3. D genes are given only for firm matches. Clone size is shown for a subset of rows, as once, few, many or a class of expanded clone.

CDR3aa: CSATTGGSYEQYF; CDR3nt: TGCAGTGCCACGACGGGAGGCAGCTACGAGCAGTACTTC; d_gene: TRBD2; len: 13; v_gene: TRBV20-1; abundance: -; j_gene: TRBJ2-7
CDR3aa: CSARVTSGGTGELFF; CDR3nt: TGCAGTGCTAGAGTGACTAGCGGGGGGACCGGGGAGCTGTTTTTT; d_gene: TRBD2; len: 15; v_gene: TRBV20-1; abundance: -; j_gene: TRBJ2-2
CDR3aa: CATSGGRNQFF; CDR3nt: TGTGCCACCAGTGGAGGCAGGAACCAGTTCTTC; d_gene: -; len: 11; v_gene: TRBV24-1; abundance: -; j_gene: TRBJ2-1
CDR3aa: CATRPGLAGDTDTQYF; CDR3nt: TGTGCCACACGGCCCGGACTAGCGGGGGACACAGATACGCAGTATTTT; d_gene: TRBD2; len: 16; v_gene: TRBV15; abundance: -; j_gene: TRBJ2-3
CDR3aa: CASRRTMTGKNTEAFF; CDR3nt: TGTGCCAGCAGACGAACCATGACAGGGAAGAACACTGAAGCTTTCTTT; d_gene: TRBD1; len: 16; v_gene: TRBV25-1; abundance: -; j_gene: TRBJ1-1
CDR3aa: CASSQTPGQGSSPLHF; CDR3nt: TGTGCCAGCAGCCAGACTCCGGGACAGGGTTCTTCACCCCTCCACTTT; d_gene: TRBD1; len: 16; v_gene: TRBV14; abundance: -; j_gene: TRBJ1-6
CDR3aa: CSAGGQGWYEQYF; CDR3nt: TGCAGTGCTGGGGGACAGGGGTGGTACGAGCAGTACTTC; d_gene: TRBD1; len: 13; v_gene: TRBV20-1; abundance: -; j_gene: TRBJ2-7
CDR3aa: CASSSGASGELFF; CDR3nt: TGTGCCAGCAGCTCAGGGGCAAGCGGGGAGCTGTTTTTT; d_gene: -; len: 13; v_gene: TRBV7-9; abundance: -; j_gene: TRBJ2-2
CDR3aa: CSVLWSSYNEQFF; CDR3nt: TGCAGCGTTTTATGGAGCTCCTACAATGAGCAGTTCTTC; d_gene: -; len: 13; v_gene: TRBV29-1; abundance: few; j_gene: TRBJ2-1
CDR3aa: CASDLGSTGDSSYEQYF; CDR3nt: TGCGCCAGCGACCTGGGATCGACAGGGGACAGCAGCTACGAGCAGTACTTC; d_gene: TRBD1; len: 17; v_gene: TRBV5-1; abundance: -; j_gene: TRBJ2-7
CDR3aa: CASSQVEGGGSYNEQFF; CDR3nt: TGTGCCAGCAGCCAAGTAGAGGGGGGGGGATCCTACAATGAGCAGTTCTTC; d_gene: -; len: 17; v_gene: TRBV3-1; abundance: few; j_gene: TRBJ2-1
CDR3aa: CASSPILRVEQYF; CDR3nt: TGTGCCAGCAGCCCTATACTACGAGTGGAGCAGTACTTC; d_gene: -; len: 13; v_gene: TRBV7-2; abundance: -; j_gene: TRBJ2-7
CDR3aa: CASSQPGSGGPNTGELFF; CDR3nt: TGCGCCAGCAGCCAACCCGGATCAGGGGGTCCGAACACCGGGGAGCTGTTTTTT; d_gene: TRBD1; len: 18; v_gene: TRBV4-1; abundance: few; j_gene: TRBJ2-2
CDR3aa: CASNSGTGVYGYTF; CDR3nt: TGTGCCAGCAACTCCGGGACAGGCGTTTATGGCTACACCTTC; d_gene: TRBD1; len: 14; v_gene: TRBV2; abundance: once; j_gene: TRBJ1-2
CDR3aa: CASSLAQGTSYEQYF; CDR3nt: TGTGCCAGCAGCTTGGCCCAGGGGACGTCCTACGAGCAGTACTTC; d_gene: -; len: 15; v_gene: TRBV5-6; abundance: -; j_gene: TRBJ2-7
CDR3aa: CATSDRTREQYF; CDR3nt: TGTGCCACCAGTGACCGGACACGGGAGCAGTACTTC; d_gene: -; len: 12; v_gene: TRBV24-1; abundance: few; j_gene: TRBJ2-7
CDR3aa: CSASDRSTYEQYF; CDR3nt: TGCAGTGCTAGCGACAGATCCACCTACGAGCAGTACTTC; d_gene: -; len: 13; v_gene: TRBV20-1; abundance: many; j_gene: TRBJ2-7
CDR3aa: CASAPGLAGNEQFF; CDR3nt: TGTGCCAGCGCCCCCGGACTAGCCGGCAATGAGCAGTTCTTC; d_gene: TRBD2; len: 14; v_gene: TRBV2; abundance: many; j_gene: TRBJ2-1
CDR3aa: CASQPQGVVGETQYF; CDR3nt: TGTGCCAGCCAACCACAAGGGGTGGTGGGGGAGACCCAGTACTTC; d_gene: -; len: 15; v_gene: TRBV19; abundance: few; j_gene: TRBJ2-5
CDR3aa: CATSRDRGDTGELFF; CDR3nt: TGTGCCACCAGCAGAGACAGGGGCGACACCGGGGAGCTGTTTTTT; d_gene: -; len: 15; v_gene: TRBV15; abundance: many; j_gene: TRBJ2-2
CDR3aa: CAISVSANTEAFF; CDR3nt: TGTGCCATCAGTGTGTCAGCGAACACTGAAGCTTTCTTT; d_gene: -; len: 13; v_gene: TRBV10-3; abundance: -; j_gene: TRBJ1-1
CDR3aa: CAISTRTGGNDGYTF; CDR3nt: TGTGCCATCAGTACCAGGACAGGGGGAAATGATGGCTACACCTTC; d_gene: TRBD1; len: 15; v_gene: TRBV10-3; abundance: -; j_gene: TRBJ1-2
CDR3aa: CSARDVGTEAFF; CDR3nt: TGCAGTGCTAGAGACGTAGGCACTGAAGCTTTCTTT; d_gene: -; len: 12; v_gene: TRBV20-1; abundance: once; j_gene: TRBJ1-1
CDR3aa: CASSLGTGFSYEQYF; CDR3nt: TGTGCCAGCAGCTTAGGGACAGGCTTCTCCTACGAGCAGTACTTC; d_gene: TRBD1; len: 15; v_gene: TRBV7-9; abundance: -; j_gene: TRBJ2-7
CDR3aa: CASSPSYIEQFF; CDR3nt: TGCGCCAGCAGCCCAAGCTATATTGAGCAGTTCTTC; d_gene: -; len: 12; v_gene: TRBV10-2; abundance: -; j_gene: TRBJ2-1
CDR3aa: CASSSGGGSYNEQFF; CDR3nt: TGTGCCAGCAGTTCTGGTGGGGGCTCCTACAATGAGCAGTTCTTC; d_gene: -; len: 15; v_gene: TRBV13; abundance: many; j_gene: TRBJ2-1
CDR3aa: CASSVAISPVYEQFF; CDR3nt: TGTGCCAGCAGCGTAGCAATTAGCCCAGTATATGAGCAGTTCTTC; d_gene: -; len: 15; v_gene: TRBV9; abundance: many; j_gene: TRBJ2-1
CDR3aa: CAIRGGGLGEQYF; CDR3nt: TGTGCCATCAGGGGCGGGGGATTAGGTGAGCAGTACTTC; d_gene: TRBD2; len: 13; v_gene: TRBV10-3; abundance: -; j_gene: TRBJ2-7
CDR3aa: CASSPKWTALPPNEQFF; CDR3nt: TGTGCCAGCAGCCCCAAATGGACAGCTCTTCCCCCCAATGAGCAGTTCTTC; d_gene: -; len: 17; v_gene: TRBV7-9; abundance: many; j_gene: TRBJ2-1
CDR3aa: CASSLGVSGAQEQFF; CDR3nt: TGTGCCAGCAGCTTAGGGGTCAGCGGGGCCCAGGAGCAGTTCTTC; d_gene: TRBD2; len: 15; v_gene: TRBV7-9; abundance: -; j_gene: TRBJ2-1
CDR3aa: CASGQTSSYEQYF; CDR3nt: TGTGCCAGCGGGCAGACCAGCTCCTACGAGCAGTACTTC; d_gene: -; len: 13; v_gene: TRBV27; abundance: many; j_gene: TRBJ2-7
CDR3aa: CASSATQGWANEQFF; CDR3nt: TGTGCCAGCAGCGCAACACAGGGGTGGGCTAATGAGCAGTTCTTC; d_gene: TRBD1; len: 15; v_gene: TRBV9; abundance: -; j_gene: TRBJ2-1
CDR3aa: CSVGGVQGEATEAFF; CDR3nt: TGCAGCGTCGGGGGGGTACAGGGGGAGGCCACTGAAGCTTTCTTT; d_gene: TRBD1; len: 15; v_gene: TRBV29-1; abundance: -; j_gene: TRBJ1-1
CDR3aa: CASSLSFGGRETQYF; CDR3nt: TGTGCCAGCAGCCTCTCATTCGGTGGGCGAGAGACCCAGTACTTC; d_gene: -; len: 15; v_gene: TRBV5-5; abundance: -; j_gene: TRBJ2-5
CDR3aa: CASSPGQGNTIYF; CDR3nt: TGTGCTAGCAGCCCTGGACAGGGAAACACCATATATTTT; d_gene: -; len: 13; v_gene: TRBV7-7; abundance: -; j_gene: TRBJ1-3
CDR3aa: CASSKLAVSYNEQFF; CDR3nt: TGTGCCAGCAGCAAACTAGCGGTATCCTACAATGAGCAGTTCTTC; d_gene: TRBD2; len: 15; v_gene: TRBV7-6; abundance: -; j_gene: TRBJ2-1
CDR3aa: CASGLARTGRNTGELFF; CDR3nt: TGTGCTAGTGGTTTGGCGAGGACAGGGCGGAACACCGGGGAGCTGTTTTTT; d_gene: TRBD1; len: 17; v_gene: TRBV12-5; abundance: -; j_gene: TRBJ2-2
CDR3aa: CSARDWMSGGVDEQYF; CDR3nt: TGCAGTGCTAGAGATTGGATGAGCGGGGGGGTTGACGAGCAGTACTTC; d_gene: TRBD2; len: 16; v_gene: TRBV20-1; abundance: -; j_gene: TRBJ2-7
CDR3aa: CASTKGTGNSQGTQYF; CDR3nt: TGTGCCAGCACCAAAGGGACAGGGAATAGTCAGGGGACCCAGTACTTC; d_gene: TRBD1; len: 16; v_gene: TRBV7-9; abundance: -; j_gene: TRBJ2-5
CDR3aa: CASSFLSTEYGYTF; CDR3nt: TGCGCCAGCAGCTTCCTGTCGACAGAGTATGGCTACACCTTC; d_gene: -; len: 14; v_gene: TRBV4-1; abundance: -; j_gene: TRBJ1-2
CDR3aa: CASRSTMNYGYTF; CDR3nt: TGTGCCAGCAGGTCGACTATGAACTATGGCTACACCTTC; d_gene: -; len: 13; v_gene: TRBV12-3/TRBV12-4; abundance: -; j_gene: TRBJ1-2
CDR3aa: CSAPQRQGRQETQYF; CDR3nt: TGCAGCGCCCCTCAGAGGCAGGGGAGACAAGAGACCCAGTACTTC; d_gene: -; len: 15; v_gene: TRBV29-1; abundance: -; j_gene: TRBJ2-5
CDR3aa: CASTGAVVATNEKLFF; CDR3nt: TGCGCCAGCACAGGGGCAGTAGTTGCAACTAATGAAAAACTGTTTTTT; d_gene: -; len: 16; v_gene: TRBV10-2; abundance: -; j_gene: TRBJ1-4
CDR3aa: CASSPSGQYF; CDR3nt: TGTGCCAGTTCGCCTAGCGGGCAGTACTTC; d_gene: TRBD2; len: 10; v_gene: TRBV28; abundance: -; j_gene: TRBJ2-7
CDR3aa: CASRIETGYTGELFF; CDR3nt: TGTGCCAGCAGGATAGAGACGGGATACACCGGGGAGCTGTTTTTT; d_gene: -; len: 15; v_gene: TRBV7-8; abundance: -; j_gene: TRBJ2-2
CDR3aa: CAISAGFGEYWDQPQHF; CDR3nt: TGTGCCATCAGCGCAGGGTTCGGCGAGTATTGGGATCAGCCCCAGCATTTT; d_gene: -; len: 17; v_gene: TRBV10-3; abundance: -; j_gene: TRBJ1-5
CDR3aa: CATSGRDNEQFF; CDR3nt: TGTGCCACCAGTGGGCGGGACAATGAGCAGTTCTTC; d_gene: -; len: 12; v_gene: TRBV24-1; abundance: -; j_gene: TRBJ2-1
CDR3aa: CASSLEDRGTMNTEAFF; CDR3nt: TGCGCCAGCAGCTTGGAGGACAGGGGGACCATGAACACTGAAGCTTTCTTT; d_gene: TRBD1; len: 17; v_gene: TRBV5-1; abundance: many; j_gene: TRBJ1-1
CDR3aa: CASRVTGTGFSPLHF; CDR3nt: TGTGCCAGCAGGGTTACCGGGACAGGCTTTTCACCCCTCCACTTT; d_gene: TRBD1; len: 15; v_gene: TRBV7-2; abundance: -; j_gene: TRBJ1-6
CDR3aa: CASSQLASETQYF; CDR3nt: TGTGCCAGCAGCCAACTAGCTTCTGAGACCCAGTACTTC; d_gene: -; len: 13; v_gene: TRBV2; abundance: -; j_gene: TRBJ2-5
CDR3aa: CAISSESQVSDYTF; CDR3nt: TGTGCCATCAGTAGTGAATCACAGGTCAGCGACTACACCTTC; d_gene: -; len: 14; v_gene: TRBV10-3; abundance: -; j_gene: TRBJ1-2
CDR3aa: CASSRDRGNEQYF; CDR3nt: TGTGCCAGCTCCCGGGACAGGGGAAACGAGCAGTACTTC; d_gene: TRBD1; len: 13; v_gene: TRBV7-2; abundance: -; j_gene: TRBJ2-7